Here is one T cell receptor beta chain with its context. Using immunoSEQ multiplex PCR, the repertoire was profiled, and TCRdb retains in-frame clones only, with some absent. Here the sample spans about 78,000 clones, less than 95% being singletons. This entry comes from a study of blood T cell repertoires in COVID-19. At the level of the study: Samples of COVID-19 (acute and convalescent) were obtained from the United States, Italy and Spain.

The CDR3 consists of 13 residues. The V gene lost 7 bases and the J gene lost 0 bases, with 7 bases spanning the gap. This TCR derives from a woman aged 50 to 65 in a cohort sampled during active COVID-19. This rearrangement joins TRBV12-3 or TRBV12-4 to TRBJ2-1; D remains unclear. The sequenced sample consisted of peripheral blood. CDR3 loop: CASTLSSYNEQFF. For the CDR3, the DNA is TGTGCCAGCACCCTATCCTCCTACAATGAGCAGTTCTTC.